This passage covers 3 T cell receptor beta chains from one sample sequenced in a study of T-cell memory formation after mild COVID-19. Using its own MiXCR run on the 5' RACE reads, TCRdb lists one record per CDR3 protein. Among 200,000 to 250,000 distinct CDR3 sequences, 8.5% to 9.5% were seen once, and the ten largest hold roughly a fifth. The sequenced sample consisted of PBMCs or a T cell subset sorted from them (not recorded which). The receptors derive from a man between 18 and 35 years old who had mild COVID-19 (a few samples of this study predate the infection). Cell type and time point are not known.

The J gene is TRBJ1-2, the V gene TRBV4-3, with D possibly matching TRBD1 (6 bases). Between the trimmed V and J ends, which lost 0 bases and 8 bases, there was a span of 13 bases. The CDR3 consists of 14 residues. CDR1 is LGHNA and CDR2 is YSLEER in the germline V gene. CDR3 nucleotides: TGCGCCAGCAGCCAAGACAGGGGTATCATAGGCTACACCTTC. The encoded protein is CASSQDRGIIGYTF.

This clonotype was observed many times. The rearrangement uses TRBV29-1 and TRBJ2-3; 7 bases are a match to TRBD1. J lost 5 bases, V lost 3 bases, and 5 bases had no gene match. The germline V gene has CDR1 SQVTM and CDR2 ANQGSEA. This CDR3 contains 13 residues. The CDR3 loop reads CSVETGWIDTQYF. The CDR3 coding sequence is TGCAGCGTTGAGACAGGGTGGATAGATACGCAGTATTTT.

This clonotype was counted many times. J is TRBJ2-3 and V is TRBV11-2; TRBD2 might be the D (6 bases). This CDR3 is built from 14 residues. Germline V lookup: CDR1 SGHAT, CDR2 FQNNGV. With 4 bases removed from V and 4 bases from J, the gap between germline ends came to 12 bases. The CDR3 DNA reads as TGTGCCAGCAGCTCCCGGGAGTTCCCAGATACGCAGTATTTT. Translation gives CASSSREFPDTQYF.